This T cell receptor beta chain was sequenced for a study of T cell responses to AZD1222 COVID-19 vaccine. Study in general: Recipients boosted at about 4 weeks or about 12 weeks are pooled. Notes on the study in general: Spike-specific TCR breadth and depth went up after people got two AZD1222 doses. It should be noted that donors were predominantly white British and more often female, and clonal diversity was possibly underestimated. There were vaccine-associated CD4 TCRs across spike, dominant at 160-218 and 743-854.

Per the germline V gene, CDR1 is MDHEN and CDR2 is SYDVKM. The V gene lost 0 bases and the J gene lost 5 bases, with 11 bases spanning the gap. This CDR3 is built from 16 residues. As regards this clone: What it binds is not known.

Libraries were prepared by immunoSEQ multiplex PCR; TCRdb keeps only in-frame clonotypes and omits some of them. This table has some 22,000 clones, 70% to 85% appearing once. V usage is TRBV28 and J usage is TRBJ1-6; D possibly corresponds to TRBD1 (6 bases). The sample consisted of peripheral blood, taken on day 0 of AZD1222 vaccination. The source is an adult in good health. In DNA, the CDR3 is TGTGCCAGCAGTTTATGGAGGGGGAGTAATAATTCACCCCTCCACTTT. The encoded protein is CASSLWRGSNNSPLHF.